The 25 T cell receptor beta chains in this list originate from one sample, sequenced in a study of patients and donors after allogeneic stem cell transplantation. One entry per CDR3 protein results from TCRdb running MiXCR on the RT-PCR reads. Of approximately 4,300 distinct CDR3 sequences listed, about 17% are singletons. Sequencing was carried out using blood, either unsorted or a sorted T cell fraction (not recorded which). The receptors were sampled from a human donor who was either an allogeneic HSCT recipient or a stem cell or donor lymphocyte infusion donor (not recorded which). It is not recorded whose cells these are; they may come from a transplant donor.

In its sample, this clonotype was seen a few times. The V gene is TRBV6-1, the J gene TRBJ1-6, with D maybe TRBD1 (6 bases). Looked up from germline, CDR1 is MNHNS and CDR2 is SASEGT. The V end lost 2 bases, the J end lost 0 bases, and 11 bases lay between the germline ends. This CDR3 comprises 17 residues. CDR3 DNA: TGTGCCAGCAGTGAACTATTAGGGGGCTCCTATAATTCACCCCTCCACTTT. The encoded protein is CASSELLGGSYNSPLHF.

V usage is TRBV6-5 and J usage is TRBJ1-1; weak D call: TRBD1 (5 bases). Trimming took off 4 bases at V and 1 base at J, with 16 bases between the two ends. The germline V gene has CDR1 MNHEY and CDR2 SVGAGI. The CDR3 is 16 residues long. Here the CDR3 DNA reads TGTGCCAGCAGTTTCTTAGGGGCAGGAACGAACACTGAAGCTTTCTTT. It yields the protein CASSFLGAGTNTEAFF.

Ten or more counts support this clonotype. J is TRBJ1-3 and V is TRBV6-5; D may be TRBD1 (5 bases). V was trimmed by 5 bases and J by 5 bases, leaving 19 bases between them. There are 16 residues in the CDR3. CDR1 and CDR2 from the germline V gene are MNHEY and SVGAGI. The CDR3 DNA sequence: TGTGCCAGCAGTACCCTGCAGGGCCTCCGGAGAAACACCATATATTTT. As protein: CASSTLQGLRRNTIYF.

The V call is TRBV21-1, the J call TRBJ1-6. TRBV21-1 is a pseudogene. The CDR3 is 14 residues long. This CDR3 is CGLKGSSYNSPLHF. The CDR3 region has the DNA TGTGGGCTAAAGGGGAGCTCCTATAATTCACCCCTCCACTTT.

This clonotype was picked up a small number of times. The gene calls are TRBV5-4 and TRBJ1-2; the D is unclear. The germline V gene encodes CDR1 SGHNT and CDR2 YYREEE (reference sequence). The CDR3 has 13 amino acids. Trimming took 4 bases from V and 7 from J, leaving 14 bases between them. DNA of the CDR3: TGTGCCAGCAGCATCCTTGGCCCCGTTGGCTACACCTTC. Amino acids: CASSILGPVGYTF.

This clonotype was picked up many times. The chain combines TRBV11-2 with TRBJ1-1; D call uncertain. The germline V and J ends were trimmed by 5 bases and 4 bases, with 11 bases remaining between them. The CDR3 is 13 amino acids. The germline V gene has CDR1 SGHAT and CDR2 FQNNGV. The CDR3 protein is CASSRGLGTEAFF. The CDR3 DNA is TGTGCCAGCAGCCGAGGCCTCGGCACTGAAGCTTTCTTT.

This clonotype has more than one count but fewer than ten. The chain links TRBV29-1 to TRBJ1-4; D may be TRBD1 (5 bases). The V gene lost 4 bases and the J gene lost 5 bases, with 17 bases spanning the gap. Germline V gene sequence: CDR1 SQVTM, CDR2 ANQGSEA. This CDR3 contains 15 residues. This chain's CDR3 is CSVGGDGRANEKLFF. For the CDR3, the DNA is TGCAGCGTTGGCGGGGACGGAAGAGCGAATGAAAAACTGTTTTTT.

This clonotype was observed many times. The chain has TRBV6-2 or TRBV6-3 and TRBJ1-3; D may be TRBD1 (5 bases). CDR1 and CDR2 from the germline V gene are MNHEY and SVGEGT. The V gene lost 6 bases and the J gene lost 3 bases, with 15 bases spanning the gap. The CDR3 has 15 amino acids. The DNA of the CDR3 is TGTGCCAGCAGGGCAAGACAGCAATATGGAAACACCATATATTTT. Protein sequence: CASRARQQYGNTIYF.

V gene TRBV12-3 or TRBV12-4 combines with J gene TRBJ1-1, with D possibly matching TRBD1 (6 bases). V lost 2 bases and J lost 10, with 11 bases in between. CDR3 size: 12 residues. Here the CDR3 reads CASSLRYRAAFF. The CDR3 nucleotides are TGTGCCAGCAGTTTAAGGTACAGGGCAGCTTTCTTT.

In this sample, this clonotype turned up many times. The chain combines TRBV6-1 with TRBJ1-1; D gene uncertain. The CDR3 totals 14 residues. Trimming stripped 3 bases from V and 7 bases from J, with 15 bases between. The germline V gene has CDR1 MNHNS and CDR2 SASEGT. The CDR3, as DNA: TGTGCCAGCAGTGATTTGTCTACCACGGGTGAAGCTTTCTTT. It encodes CASSDLSTTGEAFF.

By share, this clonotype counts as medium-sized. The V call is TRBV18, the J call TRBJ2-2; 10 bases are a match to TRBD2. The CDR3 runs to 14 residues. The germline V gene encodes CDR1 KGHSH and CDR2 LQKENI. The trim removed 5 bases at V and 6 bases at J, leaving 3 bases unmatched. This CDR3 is CASSTTSGAGELFF. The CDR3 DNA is TGTGCCAGCTCAACAACTAGCGGGGCCGGGGAGCTGTTTTTT.

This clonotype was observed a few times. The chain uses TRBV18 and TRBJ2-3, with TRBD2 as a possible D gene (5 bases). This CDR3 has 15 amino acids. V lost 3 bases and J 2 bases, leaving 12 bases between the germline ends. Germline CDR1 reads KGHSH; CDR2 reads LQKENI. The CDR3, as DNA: TGTGCCAGCTCACCTGGGAGACAAAACACAGATACGCAGTATTTT. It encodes CASSPGRQNTDTQYF.

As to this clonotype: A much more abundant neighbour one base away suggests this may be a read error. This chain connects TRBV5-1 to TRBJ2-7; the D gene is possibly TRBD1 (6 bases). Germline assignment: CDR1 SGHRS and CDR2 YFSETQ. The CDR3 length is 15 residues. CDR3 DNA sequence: TGCGCCAGCAGCATCCGGCCAGGGGTGGATGCCGAGCAGCACTTC. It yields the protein CASSIRPGVDAEQHF.

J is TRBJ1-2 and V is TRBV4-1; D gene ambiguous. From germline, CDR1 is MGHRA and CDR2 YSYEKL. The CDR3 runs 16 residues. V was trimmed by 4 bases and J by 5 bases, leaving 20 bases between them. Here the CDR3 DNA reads TGCGCCAGCAGCCTCACCTGGGCCGGGTCTTTTTATGGCTACACCTTC. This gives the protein CASSLTWAGSFYGYTF.

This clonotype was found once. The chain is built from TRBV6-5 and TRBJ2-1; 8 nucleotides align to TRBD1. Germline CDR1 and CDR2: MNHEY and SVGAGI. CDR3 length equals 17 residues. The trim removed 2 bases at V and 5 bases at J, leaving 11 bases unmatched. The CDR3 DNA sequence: TGTGCCAGCAGTTACACACTCGGACAGGGAAGTAACAATGAGCAGTTCTTC. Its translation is CASSYTLGQGSNNEQFF.

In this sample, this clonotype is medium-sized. The CDR3 DNA reads TGTGCCAGCAGCCAACATGCTAAGGCAACTAATGAAAAACTGTTTTTT. It encodes CASSQHAKATNEKLFF. V gene TRBV3-1 combines with J gene TRBJ1-4; D uncertain. V was trimmed by 2 bases and J by 0 bases, leaving 10 bases between them. Germline V gene sequence: CDR1 LGHDT, CDR2 YNNKEL (reference sequence). The CDR3 sequence is 16 residues long. The full variable domain, completed using reference TRBV3-1 and TRBJ1-4, is DTAVSQTPKYLVTQMGNDKSIKCEQNLGHDTMYWYKQDSKKFLKIMFSYNNKELIINETVPNRFSPKSPDKAHLNLHINSLELGDSAVYFCASSQHAKATNEKLFFGSGTQLSVL.

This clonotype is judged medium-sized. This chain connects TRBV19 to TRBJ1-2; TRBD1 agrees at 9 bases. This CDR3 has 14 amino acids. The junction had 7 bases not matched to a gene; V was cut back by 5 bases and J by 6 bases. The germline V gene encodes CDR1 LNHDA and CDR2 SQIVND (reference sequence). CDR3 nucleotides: TGTGCCAGTAGTCCAGGGACAGGGAAGAATGGCTACACCTTC. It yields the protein CASSPGTGKNGYTF. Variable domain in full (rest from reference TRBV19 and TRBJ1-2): DGGITQSPKYLFRKEGQNVTLSCEQNLNHDAMYWYRQDPGQGLRLIYYSQIVNDFQKGDIAEGYSVSREKKESFPLTVTSAQKNPTAFYLCASSPGTGKNGYTFGSGTRLTVV.

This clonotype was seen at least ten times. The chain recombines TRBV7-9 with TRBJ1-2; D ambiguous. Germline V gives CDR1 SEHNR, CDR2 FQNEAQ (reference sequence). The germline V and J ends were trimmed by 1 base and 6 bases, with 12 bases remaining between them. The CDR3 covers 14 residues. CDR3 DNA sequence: TGTGCCAGCAGCTTAGATGGGAAAACTCATGGCTACACCTTC. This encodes CASSLDGKTHGYTF.

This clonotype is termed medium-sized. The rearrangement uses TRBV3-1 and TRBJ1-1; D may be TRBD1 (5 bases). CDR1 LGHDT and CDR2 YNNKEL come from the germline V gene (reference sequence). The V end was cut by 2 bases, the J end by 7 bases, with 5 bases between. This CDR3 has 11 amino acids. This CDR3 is CASSQQGEAFF. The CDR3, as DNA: TGTGCCAGCAGCCAACAGGGTGAAGCTTTCTTT.

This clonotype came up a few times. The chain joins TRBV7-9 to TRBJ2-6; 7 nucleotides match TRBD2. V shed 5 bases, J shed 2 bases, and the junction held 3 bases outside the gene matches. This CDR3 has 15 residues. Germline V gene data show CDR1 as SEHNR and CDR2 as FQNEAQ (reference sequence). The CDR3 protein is CASSIRGAGANVLTF. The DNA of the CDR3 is TGTGCCAGCAGCATACGGGGGGCTGGGGCCAACGTCCTGACTTTC.

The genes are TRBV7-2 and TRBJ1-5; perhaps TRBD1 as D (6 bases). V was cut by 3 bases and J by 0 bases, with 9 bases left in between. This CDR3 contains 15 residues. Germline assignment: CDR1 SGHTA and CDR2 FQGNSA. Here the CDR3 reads CASSFRRGSNQPQHF. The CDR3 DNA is TGTGCCAGCAGCTTCCGCAGGGGTAGCAATCAGCCCCAGCATTTT. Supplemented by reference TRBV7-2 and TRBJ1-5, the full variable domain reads GAGVSQSPSNKVTEKGKDVELRCDPISGHTALYWYRQSLGQGLEFLIYFQGNSAPDKSGLPSDRFSAERTGGSVSTLTIQRTQQEDSAVYLCASSFRRGSNQPQHFGDGTRLSIL.

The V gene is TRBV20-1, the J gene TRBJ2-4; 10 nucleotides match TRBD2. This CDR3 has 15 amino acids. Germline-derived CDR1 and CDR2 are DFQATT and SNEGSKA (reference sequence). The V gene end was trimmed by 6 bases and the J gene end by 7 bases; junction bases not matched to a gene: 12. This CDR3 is CSARVRASGGNIQYF. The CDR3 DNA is TGCAGTGCCAGGGTGCGGGCTAGCGGGGGCAACATTCAGTACTTC.

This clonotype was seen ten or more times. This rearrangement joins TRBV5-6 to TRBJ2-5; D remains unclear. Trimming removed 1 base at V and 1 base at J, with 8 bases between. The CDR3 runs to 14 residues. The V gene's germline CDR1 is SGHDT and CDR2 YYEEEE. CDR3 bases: TGTGCCAGCAGCTTGACCAACCGCCAAGAGACCCAGTACTTC. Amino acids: CASSLTNRQETQYF.

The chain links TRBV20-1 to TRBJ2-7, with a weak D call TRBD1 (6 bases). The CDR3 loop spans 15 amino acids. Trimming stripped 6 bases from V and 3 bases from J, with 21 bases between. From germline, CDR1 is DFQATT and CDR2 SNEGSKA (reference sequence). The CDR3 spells CSARETGKGLYEQYF. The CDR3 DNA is TGCAGTGCCAGGGAAACAGGGAAGGGTCTCTACGAGCAGTACTTC.

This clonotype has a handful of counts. CDR3 nucleotide sequence: TGTGCCAGCAGCTTCATTCCAGGGCCCTTATCCTACGAGCAGTACTTC. The encoded protein is CASSFIPGPLSYEQYF. The chain is built from TRBV2 and TRBJ2-7; a weak D match, TRBD1 (5 bases). The CDR3 is 16 amino acids. Trimming cost V 6 bases and J 1 base, with 19 bases left between them. Germline CDR1 is SNHLY and CDR2 is FYNNEI.